This T cell receptor (beta chain) was sequenced during a study of blood T cell repertoires in COVID-19 (dated by TCRdb to 2019 to 2021). For the study in its entirety: The collaborator samples originated in the United States, Italy and Spain and spanned the acute and convalescent phases of COVID-19. The prospective study material was composed of cDNA or gDNA derived from T cells, B-cell-depleted T cells, or PBMCs. The dataset comprised deeply sampled blood TCRbeta repertoires from subjects exposed to, actively infected with, or recovered from COVID-19. The repertoires were made available in a free public database intended to serve as a resource for research on the immune response to SARS-CoV-2. Samples were obtained from the ongoing ImmuneRACE study (first 160 participants) and from some 1,200 subjects provided by 6 global collaborators. Sample metadata almost always included a de-identified subject ID, COVID-19 status, age in years and sex. Where HLA class I and class II types were available, the types were taken from metadata supplied by the sample provider, not from assay-based typing.

Overall study results and their limits: The amount of clinical and demographic metadata varied by source and participant and was provided uncurated.

A remark on this clone: Its cognate antigen has yet to be identified. No per-base quality is available; no much larger clone lies one base away.

The germline V gene sets CDR1 to ENHRY and CDR2 to SYGVKD. Its CDR3 holds 16 amino acids, cysteine through phenylalanine. Only the CDR3 DNA is retained, 48 bases long and in frame from the first base. V and J are trimmed by 0 bases and 1 base, and the gene matches miss 3 bases of the junction. TCRbeta CDR3 regions were amplified from genomic DNA by means of the immunoSEQ Assay, a bias-controlled multiplex PCR. As for how the authors treated the data: The number of nucleated cells in each sample was estimated from the amplification of reference gene primers within the assay. To quantify the absolute abundance of each unique TCRbeta CDR3 rearrangement, sequence reads were collapsed and filtered. Productive Simpson clonality was computed per sample as the square root of Simpson's diversity index over productive rearrangements. TCRdb took this table from immuneACCESS and kept in-frame rearrangements with V and J called. Such tables lack part of the clones; where checked against another copy, unresolved V genes explain under half of the gap, and the rest is unexplained. That table is the source of V, J and clone size, and D and trimming were worked out from the DNA. Recorded for this sample are around 250,000 clones; approximately 90% of them occurred a single time. The ten largest clones add up to about a sixth of the sample.

Enrolling through a virtual design, the prospective study's participants ranged in age from roughly 18 to 90 years and lived across 24 United States geographic areas. To assign participants to cohorts, the prospective study relied on clinical history that participants themselves reported in a screening survey and a study questionnaire. Recovered participants in ImmuneRACE Cohort 3 were defined by two consecutive negative NP/OP PCR tests, clearance by a healthcare professional, or resolution of symptoms. Each participant in the prospective study had whole blood, serum and a nasopharyngeal or oropharyngeal swab collected by mobile phlebotomists. Prospective study participants could optionally give additional blood draws and questionnaires over an approximately two-month period. Before DNA extraction, prospective study blood samples were shipped either frozen or at room temperature.

Sequencing was carried out using PBMCs or T cells enriched from blood (not recorded which). This receptor was identified in a man between 18 and 29 years old who had recovered from COVID-19. The rearrangement combines TRBV10-3 with TRBJ1-1; 9 bases in the junction line up with TRBD1. Here is the DNA: TGTGCCATCAGTGAGTCCTGGGGACAGGGGAACACTGAAGCTTTCTTT. The translation is CAISESWGQGNTEAFF.